This is a list of T cell receptor beta chains from one sample in a study of shared clonotypes between healthy human individuals. Clones were read by immunoSEQ multiplex PCR, and TCRdb kept only the in-frame ones, dropping some. This repertoire shows hundreds of thousands of clones, about two thirds found once; its top ten account for 1.8%. The source material was memory CD4+ T cells sorted from blood. Receptors were obtained from a woman in her thirties in good health. The CDR3 runs from the conserved cysteine through the conserved F or W. Each record gives: clone size, CDR3 length, V gene, D gene, J gene, CDR3 DNA, CDR3 protein. D genes are given only for firm matches. Clone size appears in some rows only: once, few, many, or a class for an expanded clone.

-,12,TRBV2,-,TRBJ2-3,TGTGCCAGCAGTGTCGCCCTTGATACGCAGTATTTT,CASSVALDTQYF
-,15,TRBV19,-,TRBJ1-3,TGTGCCAGTAGTAAGGACAGCGTCTCTGGAAACACCATATATTTT,CASSKDSVSGNTIYF
once,14,TRBV10-3,-,TRBJ2-7,TGTGCCATAACCCCCGGGACGGGGAACTACGAGCAGTACTTC,CAITPGTGNYEQYF
-,15,TRBV28,-,TRBJ1-1,TGTGCCAGCAGTGGGGCGGGAGACGCGAACACTGAAGCTTTCTTT,CASSGAGDANTEAFF
-,13,TRBV5-4,TRBD1,TRBJ1-2,TGTGCCAGCAGTCAGGGGGGTGACTATGGCTACACCTTC,CASSQGGDYGYTF
once,15,TRBV5-1,TRBD1,TRBJ1-3,TGCGCCAGCAGCTTGGCACAGGGGTGGGGAAACACCATATATTTT,CASSLAQGWGNTIYF
-,15,TRBV6-1,TRBD1,TRBJ1-5,TGTGCCAGCAGGACCGGGACAGGGGATTTAAAGCCCCAGCATTTT,CASRTGTGDLKPQHF
-,17,TRBV5-1,-,TRBJ2-3,TGCGCCAGCAGCTCCGTTAGCATCTGGGAGTGCACAGATACGCAGTATTTT,CASSSVSIWECTDTQYF
-,14,TRBV19,-,TRBJ1-4,TGTGCCAGTAGTCCCCCCGGCGGGTTCGAAAAACTGTTTTTT,CASSPPGGFEKLFF
few,11,TRBV11-2,-,TRBJ2-5,TGTGCCAGCAGCCCCGGGGAGACCCAGTACTTC,CASSPGETQYF
-,15,TRBV6-6,-,TRBJ1-1,TGTGCCAGCAGTTACGGCGGGACTTCGAACACTGAAGCTTTCTTT,CASSYGGTSNTEAFF
-,14,TRBV5-4,-,TRBJ2-2,TGTGCCAGCAGCTTCGGAGGTAACACCGGGGAGCTGTTTTTT,CASSFGGNTGELFF
-,16,TRBV6-1,TRBD1,TRBJ2-3,TGTGCCAGCAGTGCCCGACAGGGGGCGGTCACAGATACGCAGTATTTT,CASSARQGAVTDTQYF
once,13,TRBV18,-,TRBJ1-1,TGTGCCAGCTCACGGGTTGGGATCACTGAAGCTTTCTTT,CASSRVGITEAFF
-,13,TRBV28,TRBD1,TRBJ1-2,TGTGCCAGCAGGTCTGGGACAGGGGTTGGCTACACCTTC,CASRSGTGVGYTF
-,15,TRBV19,-,TRBJ1-5,TGTGCCAGTAGTATAGAGTTTGGGGACAATCAGCCCCAGCATTTT,CASSIEFGDNQPQHF
-,15,TRBV4-1,TRBD2,TRBJ2-1,TGCGCCAGCAGCCAAGCTAGCGGGCTTTTCAATGAGCAGTTCTTC,CASSQASGLFNEQFF
-,16,TRBV7-7,TRBD2,TRBJ2-2,TGTGCCAGCAGCTTGACTAGCGGGACGAACACCGGGGAGCTGTTTTTT,CASSLTSGTNTGELFF
-,16,TRBV28,-,TRBJ2-7,TGTGCCAGCCGGGAAAATTGGGACTCTACAACTTACGAGCAGTACTTC,CASRENWDSTTYEQYF
-,17,TRBV7-9,TRBD1,TRBJ1-4,TGTGCCAGCAGGGCATCCCCCCGACAGGGTAGAAATGAAAAACTGTTTTTT,CASRASPRQGRNEKLFF
-,16,TRBV10-3,-,TRBJ2-7,TGTGCCATCAGTGAGTTCTACTCTTCAAACCTCTACGAGCAGTACTTC,CAISEFYSSNLYEQYF
-,16,TRBV27,TRBD1,TRBJ2-7,TGTGCCAGCAGTCCCCGATCCGGGACAGGGGGTTACGAGCAGTACTTC,CASSPRSGTGGYEQYF
few,13,TRBV6-1,-,TRBJ1-5,TGTGCCAGCAGTGAAGAGGAAATTCAGCCCCAGCATTTT,CASSEEEIQPQHF
-,13,TRBV7-9,-,TRBJ2-5,TGTGCCAGCAGCTCCGGAGGGGCGGAGACCCAGTACTTC,CASSSGGAETQYF
few,15,TRBV5-6,-,TRBJ1-2,TGTGCCAGCAGCTTGGGGACAAATCTTTTCTATGGCTACACCTTC,CASSLGTNLFYGYTF
-,17,TRBV9,TRBD2,TRBJ2-3,TGTGCCAGCAGCGCCATCAGGGCTAGCGGATCCACAGATACGCAGTATTTT,CASSAIRASGSTDTQYF